The entry below describes one T cell receptor beta chain. TCRdb passed the 5' RACE reads through MiXCR, listing each CDR3 protein once. The sample yields 200,000 to 250,000 distinct CDR3 sequences, 7.5% seen once. The data originate from a study of identical twins. The same data also contributed to another study, on yellow fever vaccine responses in identical twins.

The sequence was collected from a woman between 18 and 29 years old in good health. The sequenced sample consisted of memory (CD45RO+) T cells sorted from blood.

The CDR3: CASSLDYGYTF. CDR3 DNA: TGTGCCAGCAGCTTAGACTATGGCTACACCTTC. V gene TRBV7-9 combines with J gene TRBJ1-2; D uncertain. Trimming removed 1 base from V and 3 bases from J, with 0 bases in between. The CDR3 extends over 11 amino acids. The germline V gene encodes CDR1 SEHNR and CDR2 FQNEAQ (reference sequence).